Following are 29 T cell receptor beta chains from one sample sequenced in a study of blood T cell repertoires in COVID-19. Generated by immunoSEQ multiplex PCR, the TCRdb table keeps only in-frame clones and is missing some. The repertoire has 210,000 or so clones, more than 85% of them found once; the top ten carry about 1.9%. The sequenced sample was peripheral blood. Every receptor here comes from a man aged 35-49 years with active or convalescent COVID-19.

This chain links TRBV19 with TRBJ1-1; tentative D call: TRBD1 (5 bases). Between the trimmed V and J ends, which lost 3 bases and 4 bases, there was a span of 15 bases. The V gene's germline CDR1 is LNHDA and CDR2 SQIVND (reference sequence). The CDR3 length is 15 residues. CDR3 protein: CASSIGDFRSTEAFF. DNA of the CDR3: TGTGCCAGTAGTATTGGGGACTTCAGGAGCACTGAAGCTTTCTTT.

The genes are TRBV5-6 and TRBJ2-7; D may be TRBD2 (5 bases). Germline V CDR1 and CDR2: SGHDT, YYEEEE. With 4 bases removed from V and 0 bases from J, the gap between germline ends came to 11 bases. The CDR3 is 14 amino acids. This CDR3 is CASSPGLPSYEQYF. The CDR3 nucleotides are TGTGCCAGCAGCCCTGGACTGCCCTCCTACGAGCAGTACTTC.

V and J are TRBV5-6 and TRBJ2-1; 10 nucleotides match TRBD2. Germline V gene lookup returns CDR1 SGHDT and CDR2 YYEEEE. CDR3 size: 16 residues. The V and J ends lost 6 bases and 9 bases, in that order; junction bases with no gene match: 15. The CDR3 DNA reads TGTGCCAGCAACTCTCTCAGCGGGAGGGCCTCTGGTGAGCAGTTCTTC. It encodes CASNSLSGRASGEQFF.

V and J are TRBV3-1 (or the pseudogene TRBV3-2) and TRBJ2-3; D gene uncertain. The germline V gene encodes CDR1 LGHDT and CDR2 YNNKEL (reference sequence). The CDR3 loop spans 15 amino acids. V lost 1 base and J 4 bases, leaving 12 bases between the germline ends. CDR3 sequence reads: CASSQATFGADTQYF. In DNA form, the CDR3 reads TGTGCCAGCAGCCAAGCCACTTTTGGAGCAGATACGCAGTATTTT.

The chain uses TRBV24-1 and TRBJ2-2; 11 bases are shared with TRBD1. The germline V gene has CDR1 KGHDR and CDR2 SFDVKD. V lost 2 bases to trimming and J lost 4 bases; unmatched junction nucleotides: 2. The CDR3 length is 16 residues. CDR3 sequence reads: CATSDSDRGRTGELFF. The DNA of the CDR3 is TGTGCCACCAGTGATTCGGACAGGGGGCGCACCGGGGAGCTGTTTTTT.

This clone was counted a single time. This rearrangement joins TRBV5-1 to TRBJ2-7; no definite D call. CDR1 and CDR2 (germline): SGHRS, YFSETQ. V was shortened by 0 bases and J by 3 bases, with 7 bases between the two germline ends. The CDR3 runs 13 residues. CDR3: CASSLAGFYEQYF. The CDR3 DNA reads TGCGCCAGCAGCTTGGCCGGGTTCTACGAGCAGTACTTC.

J is TRBJ1-1 and V is TRBV6-5, with 7 bases matching TRBD1. The CDR3 is 14 residues long. V was clipped by 0 bases and J by 4 bases; unmatched bases: 2. Germline CDR1 and CDR2: MNHEY and SVGAGI. CDR3 amino acids: CASSYSGGSTEAFF. In nucleotides, the CDR3 is TGTGCCAGCAGTTACTCAGGGGGCAGCACTGAAGCTTTCTTT.

This chain joins TRBV5-4 and TRBJ1-1; no clear D. The CDR3 totals 13 residues. Trimming took 4 bases from V and 0 from J, leaving 7 bases between them. Germline assignment: CDR1 SGHNT and CDR2 YYREEE (reference sequence). The CDR3 DNA reads TGTGCCAGCAGCACGAGAGTGAACACTGAAGCTTTCTTT. Translated, it gives CASSTRVNTEAFF.

The gene calls are TRBV6-5 and TRBJ1-1; 9 positions agree with TRBD1. The CDR3 has 13 residues. The V gene end was trimmed by 2 bases and the J gene end by 5 bases; junction bases not matched to a gene: 0. CDR1 is MNHEY, CDR2 SVGAGI, per germline. The CDR3 spells CASSYDRGTEAFF. In DNA, the CDR3 is TGTGCCAGCAGTTACGACAGGGGGACTGAAGCTTTCTTT.

This clone showed up just once. The V gene is TRBV10-3, the J gene TRBJ1-1; 7 bases are a match to TRBD1. The CDR3 totals 12 residues. The trim removed 3 bases at V and 11 bases at J, leaving 6 bases unmatched. Looked up from germline, CDR1 is ENHRY and CDR2 is SYGVKD. The CDR3 sequence is CAISDEGAGAFF. In nucleotides, the CDR3 is TGTGCCATCAGTGATGAGGGGGCCGGTGCTTTCTTT.

This clone was detected a few times. V and J are TRBV6-5 and TRBJ1-2; 7 nucleotides align to TRBD1. V was pared by 5 bases and J by 2 bases, with 8 bases of the junction left unmatched. The CDR3 contains 15 residues. Germline CDR1 reads MNHEY; CDR2 reads SVGAGI. CDR3 residues: CASSPEGAGNYGYTF. The DNA of the CDR3 is TGTGCCAGCAGTCCAGAGGGGGCGGGGAACTATGGCTACACCTTC.

The rearrangement joins TRBV7-9 to TRBJ2-7; 8 positions agree with TRBD1. Germline values: CDR1 SEHNR, CDR2 FQNEAQ (reference sequence). The V gene end was trimmed by 5 bases and the J gene end by 2 bases; junction bases not matched to a gene: 8. The CDR3 covers 15 residues. CDR3 DNA: TGTGCCAGCAGCCCGAGGGACAGGCCGGCCTACGAGCAGTACTTC. Translation gives CASSPRDRPAYEQYF.

This clone was counted once. The chain links TRBV7-3 to TRBJ2-5; TRBD2 matches at 11 bases. Germline loops: CDR1 SGHTA, CDR2 FQGTGA. Trimming removed 2 bases from V and 5 bases from J; junction bases left unmatched: 4. The CDR3 loop spans 15 amino acids. CDR3 residues: CASSLLAGGGETQYF. CDR3 coding DNA: TGTGCCAGCAGCTTACTAGCGGGAGGAGGGGAGACCCAGTACTTC.

V gene TRBV12-5 combines with J gene TRBJ2-7, with D unclear. The germline V gene encodes CDR1 LGHNT and CDR2 FRNRAP. The CDR3 is 15 amino acids. V lost 5 bases and J 4 bases, leaving 18 bases between the germline ends. CDR3 DNA: TGTGCTAGTGGTCTCCCGGTGACTCTGAGATACGAGCAGTACTTC. It translates to CASGLPVTLRYEQYF.

The CDR3 reads CASSQVSGGITDTQYF. The CDR3 coding sequence is TGTGCCAGCAGCCAAGTGTCTGGGGGGATCACAGATACGCAGTATTTT. J is TRBJ2-3 and V is TRBV3-1 (or the pseudogene TRBV3-2); TRBD2 is a possible D gene (6 bases). The V end lost 1 base, the J end lost 2 bases, and 13 bases lay between the germline ends. The CDR3 loop spans 16 amino acids. Germline V gives CDR1 LGHDT, CDR2 YNNKEL (reference sequence).

CDR3 DNA: TGTGCCACCAGTGAAGCGGGGATCACAGATACGCAGTATTTT. Residues: CATSEAGITDTQYF. The chain combines TRBV24-1 with TRBJ2-3, with 7 bases aligning to TRBD2. The germline V gene encodes CDR1 KGHDR and CDR2 SFDVKD. The V gene end was trimmed by 4 bases and the J gene end by 2 bases; junction bases not matched to a gene: 2. The CDR3 covers 14 residues.

V is TRBV7-9 and J is TRBJ1-5; the D gene is possibly TRBD1 (6 bases). CDR1 and CDR2 (germline): SEHNR, FQNEAQ (reference sequence). CDR3 size: 17 residues. Trimming removed 3 bases at V and 5 bases at J, with 20 bases between. The CDR3 reads CASSFMPGQGNDQPQHF. The CDR3, as DNA: TGTGCCAGCAGCTTCATGCCGGGACAAGGGAATGATCAGCCCCAGCATTTT.

The chain carries TRBV7-9 and TRBJ1-1; 7 bases align to TRBD1. Per germline, CDR1 SEHNR and CDR2 FQNEAQ (reference sequence). Trimming cost V 5 bases and J 4 bases; bases outside gene matches: 13. This CDR3 is built from 16 residues. In DNA form, the CDR3 reads TGTGCCAGCAGCCCCAATTTAAGACAGGGTGGCACTGAAGCTTTCTTT. Its translation: CASSPNLRQGGTEAFF.

The gene calls are TRBV5-5 and TRBJ1-1; 10 bases line up with TRBD1. This CDR3 region has 16 residues. The trim removed 3 bases at V and 0 bases at J, leaving 5 bases unmatched. Germline V CDR1 and CDR2: SGHKS, YYEKEE (reference sequence). This CDR3 is CASSWRTGGLNTEAFF. DNA for the CDR3: TGTGCCAGCAGCTGGAGGACAGGGGGATTGAACACTGAAGCTTTCTTT.

This clone has only one observation. This sequence joins TRBV7-2 and TRBJ2-7; no firm D call. With 5 bases removed from V and 4 bases from J, the gap between germline ends came to 18 bases. The CDR3 is 15 residues long. Germline-derived CDR1 and CDR2 are SGHTA and FQGNSA. The CDR3 nucleotides read TGTGCCAGCAGCAAAGACGCTAGTCTGGCGTACGAGCAGTACTTC. Translating it yields CASSKDASLAYEQYF.

This clone was observed a single time. This sequence joins TRBV7-6 and TRBJ2-2, with D perhaps TRBD1 (6 bases). Per the germline V gene, CDR1 is SGHVS and CDR2 is FNYEAQ. V lost 5 bases to trimming and J lost 2 bases, with 12 bases between them. This CDR3 contains 15 residues. The CDR3 loop reads CASSGWTENTGELFF. As DNA, the CDR3 is TGTGCCAGCAGCGGGTGGACAGAAAACACCGGGGAGCTGTTTTTT.

The chain has TRBV6-5 and TRBJ1-4, with 9 bases lining up with TRBD1. Germline CDR1 reads MNHEY; CDR2 reads SVGAGI. With 9 bases clipped from V and 8 bases from J, the junction kept 13 bases outside the gene matches. The CDR3 length is 15 residues. Written as DNA, the CDR3 is TGTGCCAGAGTCGGGGACAGGGTTTTTAGGGAAAAACTGTTTTTT. Translating it yields CARVGDRVFREKLFF.

The rearrangement joins TRBV9 to TRBJ1-1, with TRBD1 as a possible D gene (6 bases). The V end was cut by 3 bases, the J end by 2 bases, with 23 bases between. The germline V gene has CDR1 SGDLS and CDR2 YYNGEE. There are 18 residues in the CDR3. CDR3 in amino acids: CASSAGPGHQRTNTEAFF. DNA of the CDR3: TGTGCCAGCAGCGCAGGACCGGGACACCAAAGAACTAACACTGAAGCTTTCTTT.

The genes are TRBV28 and TRBJ2-3, with D maybe TRBD1 (5 bases). This CDR3 spans 12 amino acids. The V and J ends lost 3 bases and 5 bases respectively, with 6 bases between them. Germline V lookup: CDR1 MDHEN, CDR2 SYDVKM. In DNA form, the CDR3 reads TGTGCCAGCAGTTTGCAGGGAGATACGCAGTATTTT. It yields the protein CASSLQGDTQYF.

This clone was picked up one time. The chain recombines TRBV25-1 with TRBJ2-2, with D maybe TRBD2 (5 bases). The CDR3 is 13 residues long. CDR1 MGHDK and CDR2 SYGVNS come from the germline V gene. Trimming removed 6 bases from V and 2 bases from J, with 7 bases in between. CDR3 coding DNA: TGTGCCAGCAGGGACTTCAACACCGGGGAGCTGTTTTTT. This encodes CASRDFNTGELFF.

This chain connects TRBV5-1 to TRBJ1-4, with D maybe TRBD1 (6 bases). CDR3 length: 15 amino acids. V was shortened by 0 bases and J by 7 bases, with 13 bases between the two germline ends. Per the germline V gene, CDR1 is SGHRS and CDR2 is YFSETQ. CDR3 in amino acids: CASSLGAGAGEKLFF. CDR3 nucleotide sequence: TGCGCCAGCAGCTTGGGGGCAGGGGCTGGTGAAAAACTGTTTTTT.

This chain connects TRBV18 to TRBJ2-2, with no clear D. Germline CDR1 is KGHSH and CDR2 is LQKENI. The CDR3 is made up of 14 amino acids. Trimming removed 3 bases at V and 6 bases at J, with 11 bases between. This CDR3 is CASSPRGVSGELFF. CDR3 bases: TGTGCCAGCTCACCCCGAGGCGTTTCCGGGGAGCTGTTTTTT.

The rearrangement joins TRBV7-8 to TRBJ2-3; 11 bases map to TRBD2. V lost 5 bases, J lost 5 bases, and 12 bases stayed unmatched. Germline V CDR1 and CDR2: SGHVS, FQNEAQ. This CDR3 is 17 amino acids long. CDR3 DNA: TGTGCCAGCAGCCGAACTAGCGGGGGCCCATCAGGAGATACGCAGTATTTT. It yields the protein CASSRTSGGPSGDTQYF. Complete variable domain (other parts from reference TRBV7-8 and TRBJ2-3): GAGVSQSPRYKVAKRGQDVALRCDPISGHVSLFWYQQALGQGPEFLTYFQNEAQLDKSGLPSDRFFAERPEGSVSTLKIQRTQQEDSAVYLCASSRTSGGPSGDTQYFGPGTRLTVL.

J is TRBJ2-7 and V is TRBV5-4; TRBD1 might be the D (6 bases). Trimming left V 5 bases short and J 5 bases short, with 20 bases between. The CDR3 spans 15 residues. CDR1 SGHNT and CDR2 YYREEE come from the germline V gene (reference sequence). The CDR3 sequence: CASSIGTSGINEQYF. The CDR3 DNA reads as TGTGCCAGCAGTATAGGGACATCCGGGATTAACGAGCAGTACTTC.